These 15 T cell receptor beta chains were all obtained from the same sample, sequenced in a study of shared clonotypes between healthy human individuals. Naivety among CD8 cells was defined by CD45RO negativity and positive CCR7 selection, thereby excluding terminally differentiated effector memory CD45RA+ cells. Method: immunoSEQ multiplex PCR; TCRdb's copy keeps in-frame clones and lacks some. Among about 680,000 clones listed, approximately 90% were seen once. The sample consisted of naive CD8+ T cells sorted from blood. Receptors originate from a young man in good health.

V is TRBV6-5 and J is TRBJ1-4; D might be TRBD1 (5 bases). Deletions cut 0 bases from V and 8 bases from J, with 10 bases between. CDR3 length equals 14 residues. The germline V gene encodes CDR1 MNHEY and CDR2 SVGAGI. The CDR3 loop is CASSYSMGHEKLFF. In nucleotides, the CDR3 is TGTGCCAGCAGTTACTCGATGGGGCACGAAAAACTGTTTTTT.

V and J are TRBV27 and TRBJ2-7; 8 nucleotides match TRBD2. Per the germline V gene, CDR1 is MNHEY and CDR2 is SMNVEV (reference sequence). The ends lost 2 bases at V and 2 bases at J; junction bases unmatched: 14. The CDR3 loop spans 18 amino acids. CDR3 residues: CASSLSWTGGPEAYEQYF. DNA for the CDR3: TGTGCCAGCAGTTTAAGTTGGACGGGAGGGCCGGAGGCCTACGAGCAGTACTTC.

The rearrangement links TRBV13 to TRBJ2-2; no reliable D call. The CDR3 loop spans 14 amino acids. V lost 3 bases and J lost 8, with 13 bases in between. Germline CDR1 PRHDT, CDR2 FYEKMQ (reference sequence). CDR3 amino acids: CASSFGPTTGELFF. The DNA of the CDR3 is TGTGCCAGCAGCTTTGGCCCGACAACAGGGGAGCTGTTTTTT.

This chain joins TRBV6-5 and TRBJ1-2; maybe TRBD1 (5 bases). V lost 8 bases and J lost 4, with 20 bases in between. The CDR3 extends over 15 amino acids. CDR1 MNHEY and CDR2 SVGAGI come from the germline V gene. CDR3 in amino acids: CASSDTPGPIYGYTF. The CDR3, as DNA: TGTGCCAGCTCCGATACCCCGGGACCGATCTATGGCTACACCTTC.

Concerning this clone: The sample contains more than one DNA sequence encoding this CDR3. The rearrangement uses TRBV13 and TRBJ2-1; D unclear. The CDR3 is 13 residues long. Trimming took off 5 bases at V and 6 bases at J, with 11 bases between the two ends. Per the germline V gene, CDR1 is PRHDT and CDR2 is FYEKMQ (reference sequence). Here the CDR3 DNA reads TGTGCCAGCAGCCAGAGATTGGGCAATGAGCAGTTCTTC. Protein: CASSQRLGNEQFF.

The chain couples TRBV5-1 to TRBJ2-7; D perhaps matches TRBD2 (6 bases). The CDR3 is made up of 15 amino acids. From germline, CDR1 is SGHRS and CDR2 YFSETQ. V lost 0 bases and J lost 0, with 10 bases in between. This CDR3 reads CASSLEGGVSYEQYF. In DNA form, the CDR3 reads TGCGCCAGCAGCTTGGAAGGAGGGGTCTCCTACGAGCAGTACTTC.

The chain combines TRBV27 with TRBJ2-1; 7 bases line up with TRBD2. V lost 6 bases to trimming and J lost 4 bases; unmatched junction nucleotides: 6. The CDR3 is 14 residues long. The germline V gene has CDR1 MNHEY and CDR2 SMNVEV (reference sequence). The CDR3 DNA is TGTGCCAGCAGGGGGGAGGGCCATTACAATGAGCAGTTCTTC. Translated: CASRGEGHYNEQFF.

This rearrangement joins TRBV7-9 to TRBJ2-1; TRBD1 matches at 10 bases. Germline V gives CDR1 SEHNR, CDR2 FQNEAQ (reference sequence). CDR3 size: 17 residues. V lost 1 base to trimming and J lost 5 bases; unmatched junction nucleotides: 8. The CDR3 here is CASSLDPGTGEHNEQFF. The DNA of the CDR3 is TGTGCCAGCAGCTTAGACCCCGGGACAGGGGAACACAATGAGCAGTTCTTC.

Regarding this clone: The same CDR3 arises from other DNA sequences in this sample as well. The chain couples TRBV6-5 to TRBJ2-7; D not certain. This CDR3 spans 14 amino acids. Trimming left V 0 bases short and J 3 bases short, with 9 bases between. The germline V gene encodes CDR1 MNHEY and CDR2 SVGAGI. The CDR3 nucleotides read TGTGCCAGCAGTTACTCAGGTGGATACTACGAGCAGTACTTC. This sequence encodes CASSYSGGYYEQYF.

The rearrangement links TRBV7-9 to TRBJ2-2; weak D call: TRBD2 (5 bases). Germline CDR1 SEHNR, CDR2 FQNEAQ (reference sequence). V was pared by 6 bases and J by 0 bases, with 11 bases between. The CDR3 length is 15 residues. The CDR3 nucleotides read TGTGCCAGCAGTCCAGGACTGACGAACACCGGGGAGCTGTTTTTT. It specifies CASSPGLTNTGELFF.

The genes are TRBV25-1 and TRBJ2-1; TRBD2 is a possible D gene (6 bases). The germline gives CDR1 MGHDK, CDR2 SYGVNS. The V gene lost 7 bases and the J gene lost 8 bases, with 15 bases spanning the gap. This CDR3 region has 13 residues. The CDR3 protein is CASKGGMRDEQFF. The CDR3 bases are TGTGCCAGCAAGGGCGGGATGCGCGATGAGCAGTTCTTC.

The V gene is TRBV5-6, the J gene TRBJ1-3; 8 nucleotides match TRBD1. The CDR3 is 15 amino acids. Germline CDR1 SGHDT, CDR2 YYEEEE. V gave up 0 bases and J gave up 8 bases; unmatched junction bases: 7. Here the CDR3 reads CASSLVVTGGDTIYF. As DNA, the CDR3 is TGTGCCAGCAGCTTGGTTGTCACAGGGGGAGACACCATATATTTT.

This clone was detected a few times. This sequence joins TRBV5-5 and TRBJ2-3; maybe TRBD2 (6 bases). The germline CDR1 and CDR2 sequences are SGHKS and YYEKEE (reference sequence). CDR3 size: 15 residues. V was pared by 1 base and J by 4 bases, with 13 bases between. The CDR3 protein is CASSLRLGRADTQYF. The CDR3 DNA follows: TGTGCCAGCAGCTTGCGACTAGGGCGAGCAGATACGCAGTATTTT. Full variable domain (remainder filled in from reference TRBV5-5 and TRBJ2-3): DAGVTQSPTHLIKTRGQQVTLRCSPISGHKSVSWYQQVLGQGPQFIFQYYEKEERGRGNFPDRFSARQFPNYSSELNVNALLLGDSALYLCASSLRLGRADTQYFGPGTRLTVL.

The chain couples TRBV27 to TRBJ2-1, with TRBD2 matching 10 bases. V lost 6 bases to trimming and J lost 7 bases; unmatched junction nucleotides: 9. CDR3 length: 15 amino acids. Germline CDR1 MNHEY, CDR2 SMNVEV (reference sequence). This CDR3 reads CASRAGTSVGNEQFF. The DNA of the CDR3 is TGTGCCAGCAGAGCCGGGACTAGCGTAGGTAATGAGCAGTTCTTC.

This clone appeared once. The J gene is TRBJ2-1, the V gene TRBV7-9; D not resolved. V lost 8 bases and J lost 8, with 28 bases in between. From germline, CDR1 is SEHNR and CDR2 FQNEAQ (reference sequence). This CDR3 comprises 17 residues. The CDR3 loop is CASHSFYSAERIYEQFF. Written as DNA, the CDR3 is TGTGCCAGCCACAGCTTTTACTCGGCCGAGAGAATTTATGAGCAGTTCTTC.